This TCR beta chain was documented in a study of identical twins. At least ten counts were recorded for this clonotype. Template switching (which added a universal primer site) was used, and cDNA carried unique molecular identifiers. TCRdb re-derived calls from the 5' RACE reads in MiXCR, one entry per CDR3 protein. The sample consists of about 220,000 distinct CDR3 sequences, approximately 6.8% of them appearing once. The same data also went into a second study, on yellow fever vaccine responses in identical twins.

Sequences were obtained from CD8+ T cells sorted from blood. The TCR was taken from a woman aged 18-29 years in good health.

The CDR3: CSVEISLGTDTQYF. Here the CDR3 DNA reads TGCAGCGTTGAAATTAGCCTTGGCACAGATACGCAGTATTTT. This chain links TRBV29-1 with TRBJ2-3, with D hard to call. Trimming pared 2 bases from V and 1 base from J, leaving 10 bases between. This CDR3 spans 14 amino acids. Germline loops: CDR1 SQVTM, CDR2 ANQGSEA.